Given below is one T cell receptor (beta chain) in context. This entry belongs to a study of monozygotic twins with inflammatory bowel disease. From its re-call of the 5' RACE reads, TCRdb lists each CDR3 protein once, without DNA. The table counts over 100,000 distinct CDR3 sequences; under 15% lies in the top ten. Investigators pulled total RNA out of whole blood and did not sort T cells. The germline gives CDR1 SGHTA, CDR2 FQGNSA. The CDR3 spans 16 residues. The sequence was obtained from a human donor with ulcerative colitis or Crohn's disease, or a healthy co-twin of an affected twin (not recorded which). The sequenced sample was blood. The chain is built from TRBV7-2 and TRBJ2-7; lacking DNA, the TRBD2 call made by TCRdb goes unchecked. The CDR3 sequence: CASSLSGASGTYEQYF.